This T cell receptor beta chain was sequenced for a study of blood T cell repertoires in COVID-19. Authors' data handling: Amplification with reference gene primers provided the estimates of nucleated cell counts. Profiled with immunoSEQ multiplex PCR; TCRdb holds only in-frame clones, not every one. The V and J calls and clone size were taken over from that table, and D and trimming were inferred from the DNA. The repertoire holds about 150,000 clones, with approximately 86% as singletons. V shed 1 base and J 7 bases; nucleotides not matched to a gene: 10. This CDR3 is built from 18 residues. Germline-derived CDR1 and CDR2 are SEHNR and FQNEAQ (reference sequence).

Sequenced sample: peripheral blood. J is TRBJ2-1 and V is TRBV7-9; 13 positions agree with TRBD2. The clonotype originates from a woman in her 70s with acute or convalescent COVID-19. The CDR3 DNA reads as TGTGCCAGCAGCTTAGTCCCCGGGACTAGCGGGGCCGGGAATGAGCAGTTCTTC. Protein: CASSLVPGTSGAGNEQFF.